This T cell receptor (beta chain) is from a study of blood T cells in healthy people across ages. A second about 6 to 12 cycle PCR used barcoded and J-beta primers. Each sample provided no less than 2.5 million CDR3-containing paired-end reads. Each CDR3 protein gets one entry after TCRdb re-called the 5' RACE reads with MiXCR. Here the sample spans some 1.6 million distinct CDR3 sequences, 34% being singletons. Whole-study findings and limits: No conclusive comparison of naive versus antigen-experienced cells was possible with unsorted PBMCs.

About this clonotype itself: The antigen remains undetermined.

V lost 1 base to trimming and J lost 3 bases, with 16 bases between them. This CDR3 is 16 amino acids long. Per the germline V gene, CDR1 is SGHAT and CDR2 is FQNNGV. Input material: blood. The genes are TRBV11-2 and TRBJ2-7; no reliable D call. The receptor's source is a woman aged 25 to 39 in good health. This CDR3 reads CASSLGWDPSGYEQYF. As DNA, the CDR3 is TGTGCCAGCAGCTTAGGGTGGGATCCGTCGGGCTACGAGCAGTACTTC.